Listed below are T cell receptor beta chains from one sample, sequenced in a study of blood T cells in healthy people across ages. TCRdb re-analysed the 5' RACE reads in MiXCR, keeping a single row per CDR3 protein. The data hold about 1 million distinct CDR3 sequences, with about 25% observed a single time. These data were also filed under a second study, of T cells of mothers and their children.

Sequenced material: blood. The receptors stem from a girl aged 2 to 9 in good health. The CDR3 runs from the conserved cysteine through the conserved F or W. A D gene is named only where the DNA matches it firmly. Some rows mark clone size as missing; the rest say once, few, many or name a class of expanded clone.

>14|many|TRBV12-3/TRBV12-4|TRBJ2-3|-
CASSFGLATDTQYF
TGTGCCAGCAGTTTTGGGTTAGCTACAGATACGCAGTATTTT
>16|-|TRBV2|TRBJ2-5|TRBD1
CASRDRTPGTEETQYF
TGTGCCAGCAGAGACCGGACCCCCGGGACAGAAGAGACCCAGTACTTC
>13|many|TRBV7-6|TRBJ1-2|-
CASSLAEGYGYTF
TGTGCCAGCAGCTTAGCTGAGGGTTATGGCTACACCTTC
>18|few|TRBV12-3/TRBV12-4|TRBJ2-5|-
CASSPSLGAGRLQETQYF
TGTGCCAGCAGTCCCTCTCTTGGGGCGGGTCGTCTTCAAGAGACCCAGTACTTC
>15|many|TRBV9|TRBJ2-3|-
CASSVLTSSTDTQYF
TGTGCCAGCAGCGTACTGACAAGTTCCACAGATACGCAGTATTTT
>16|-|TRBV6-2/TRBV6-3|TRBJ1-1|-
CASSWIGVGMNTEAFF
TGTGCCAGCAGTTGGATAGGGGTGGGGATGAACACTGAAGCTTTCTTT
>16|-|TRBV7-8|TRBJ2-7|-
CASSLGGGGVIYEQYF
TGTGCCAGCAGCTTAGGGGGAGGGGGAGTGATCTACGAGCAGTACTTC
>14|few|TRBV28|TRBJ1-5|-
CASSFIYSNQPQHF
TGTGCCAGCAGTTTTATATATAGCAATCAGCCCCAGCATTTT
>17|-|TRBV4-2|TRBJ2-5|TRBD2
CASSQDPPSGYQETQYF
TGTGCCAGCAGCCAAGATCCGCCTAGCGGGTACCAAGAGACCCAGTACTTC
>14|few|TRBV20-1|TRBJ2-4|-
CSAQGQGPKNIQYF
TGCAGTGCACAAGGCCAGGGGCCCAAAAACATTCAGTACTTC
>14|-|TRBV29-1|TRBJ2-5|-
CSVEIALRVETQYF
TGCAGCGTTGAAATTGCTCTTAGGGTGGAGACCCAGTACTTC
>18|-|TRBV7-8|TRBJ2-3|-
CASSLVGSPRGSTDTQYF
TGTGCCAGCAGCTTAGTTGGGTCGCCAAGGGGGTCCACAGATACGCAGTATTTT